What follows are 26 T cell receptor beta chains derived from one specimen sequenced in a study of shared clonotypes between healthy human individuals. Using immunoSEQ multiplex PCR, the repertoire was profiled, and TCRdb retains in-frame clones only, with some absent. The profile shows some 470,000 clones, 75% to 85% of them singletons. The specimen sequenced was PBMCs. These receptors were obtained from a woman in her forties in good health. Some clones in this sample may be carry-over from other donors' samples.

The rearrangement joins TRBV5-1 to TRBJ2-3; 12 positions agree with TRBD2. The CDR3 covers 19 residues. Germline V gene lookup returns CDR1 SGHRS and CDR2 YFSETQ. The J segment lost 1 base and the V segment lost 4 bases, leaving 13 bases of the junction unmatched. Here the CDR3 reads CASSGLAGGPGGGTDTQYF. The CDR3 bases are TGCGCCAGCAGCGGCCTAGCGGGAGGGCCCGGGGGGGGCACAGATACGCAGTATTTT.

CDR3 protein: CASRRDFVNEQFF. CDR3 nucleotides: TGTGCCAGCAGGCGCGACTTTGTCAATGAGCAGTTCTTC. J is TRBJ2-1 and V is TRBV7-9; D is unresolved. Germline V gene sequence: CDR1 SEHNR, CDR2 FQNEAQ (reference sequence). V gave up 6 bases and J gave up 6 bases, with 12 bases separating them. The CDR3 is 13 residues long.

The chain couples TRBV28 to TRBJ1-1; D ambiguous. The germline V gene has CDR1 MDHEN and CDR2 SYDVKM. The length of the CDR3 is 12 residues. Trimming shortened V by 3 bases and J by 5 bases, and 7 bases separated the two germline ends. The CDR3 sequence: CASSFGLTEAFF. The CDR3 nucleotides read TGTGCCAGCAGTTTCGGCTTGACTGAAGCTTTCTTT. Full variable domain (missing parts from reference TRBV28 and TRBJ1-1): DVKVTQSSRYLVKRTGEKVFLECVQDMDHENMFWYRQDPGLGLRLIYFSYDVKMKEKGDIPEGYSVSREKKERFSLILESASTNQTSMYLCASSFGLTEAFFGQGTRLTVV.

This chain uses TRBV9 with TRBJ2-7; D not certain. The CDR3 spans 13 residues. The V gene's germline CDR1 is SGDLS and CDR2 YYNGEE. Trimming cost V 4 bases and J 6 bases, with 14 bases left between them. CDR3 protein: CASSPWWASEQYF. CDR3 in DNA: TGTGCCAGCAGCCCCTGGTGGGCCTCCGAGCAGTACTTC.

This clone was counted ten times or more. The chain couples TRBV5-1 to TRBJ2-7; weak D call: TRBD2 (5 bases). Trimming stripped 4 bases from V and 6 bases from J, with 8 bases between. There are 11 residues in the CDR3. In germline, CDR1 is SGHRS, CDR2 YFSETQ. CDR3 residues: CASSAGVEQYF. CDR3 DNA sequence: TGCGCCAGCAGCGCCGGGGTCGAGCAGTACTTC.

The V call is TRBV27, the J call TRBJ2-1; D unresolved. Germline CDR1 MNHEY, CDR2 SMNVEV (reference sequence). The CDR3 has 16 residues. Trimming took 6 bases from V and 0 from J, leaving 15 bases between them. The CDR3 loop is CASSPPRGISYNEQFF. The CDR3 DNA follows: TGTGCCAGCAGCCCCCCCCGTGGGATCTCCTACAATGAGCAGTTCTTC.

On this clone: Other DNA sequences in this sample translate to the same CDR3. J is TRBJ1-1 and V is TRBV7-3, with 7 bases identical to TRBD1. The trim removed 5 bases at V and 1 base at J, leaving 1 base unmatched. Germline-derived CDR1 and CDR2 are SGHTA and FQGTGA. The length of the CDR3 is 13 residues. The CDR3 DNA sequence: TGTGCCAGCAGCAGGGACAGGAACACTGAAGCTTTCTTT. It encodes CASSRDRNTEAFF.

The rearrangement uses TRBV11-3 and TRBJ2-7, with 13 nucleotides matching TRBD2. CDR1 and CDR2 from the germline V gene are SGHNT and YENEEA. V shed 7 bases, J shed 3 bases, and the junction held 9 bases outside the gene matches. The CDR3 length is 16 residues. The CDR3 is CASTPTGLAGFYEQYF. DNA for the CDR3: TGTGCCAGCACCCCAACGGGACTAGCGGGATTCTACGAGCAGTACTTC. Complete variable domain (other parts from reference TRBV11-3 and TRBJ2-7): EAGVVQSPRYKIIEKKQPVAFWCNPISGHNTLYWYLQNLGQGPELLIRYENEEAVDDSQLPKDRFSAERLKGVDSTLKIQPAELGDSAVYLCASTPTGLAGFYEQYFGPGTRLTVT.

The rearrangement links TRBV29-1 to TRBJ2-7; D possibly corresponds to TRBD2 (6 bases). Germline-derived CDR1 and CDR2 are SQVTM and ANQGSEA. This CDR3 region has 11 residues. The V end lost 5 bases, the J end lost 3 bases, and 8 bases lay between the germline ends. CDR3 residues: CSVTSSYEQYF. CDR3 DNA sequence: TGCAGCGTTACTAGCAGCTACGAGCAGTACTTC.

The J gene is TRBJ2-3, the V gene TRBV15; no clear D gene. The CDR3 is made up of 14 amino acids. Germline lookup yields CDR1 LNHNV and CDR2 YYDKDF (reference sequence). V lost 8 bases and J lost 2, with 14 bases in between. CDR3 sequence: CATSEGFDTDTQYF. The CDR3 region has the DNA TGTGCCACCTCCGAAGGGTTTGACACAGATACGCAGTATTTT.

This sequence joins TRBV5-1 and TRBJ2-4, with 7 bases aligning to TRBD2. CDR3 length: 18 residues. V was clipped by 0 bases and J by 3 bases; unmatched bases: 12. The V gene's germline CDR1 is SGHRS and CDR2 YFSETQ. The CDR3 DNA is TGCGCCAGCAGCTTGGAACGGGGGGAGCGAGGCTACAAAAACATTCAGTACTTC. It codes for CASSLERGERGYKNIQYF.

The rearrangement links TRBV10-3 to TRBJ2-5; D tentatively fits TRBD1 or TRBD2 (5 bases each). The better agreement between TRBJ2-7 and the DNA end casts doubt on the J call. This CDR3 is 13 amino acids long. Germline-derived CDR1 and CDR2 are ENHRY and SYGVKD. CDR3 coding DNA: TGTGCCACCACCCGGGACCCAAATTACGAGCAGTACTTC. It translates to CATTRDPNYEQYF.

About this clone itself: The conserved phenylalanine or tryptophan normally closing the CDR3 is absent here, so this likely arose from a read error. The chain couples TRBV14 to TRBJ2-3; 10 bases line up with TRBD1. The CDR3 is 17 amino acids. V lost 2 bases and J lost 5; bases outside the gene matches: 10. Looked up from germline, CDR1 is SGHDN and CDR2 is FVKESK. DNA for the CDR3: TGTGCCAGCAGCCAACACCCGGGACAGGGGCCTGGAGATACGCAGTATCTT. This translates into CASSQHPGQGPGDTQYL.

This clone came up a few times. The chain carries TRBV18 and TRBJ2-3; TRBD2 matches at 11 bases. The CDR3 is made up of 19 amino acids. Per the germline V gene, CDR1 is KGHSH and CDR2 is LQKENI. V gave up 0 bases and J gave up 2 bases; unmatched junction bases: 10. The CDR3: CASSPPGLAGGPNTDTQYF. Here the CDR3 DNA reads TGTGCCAGCTCACCACCCGGGCTAGCGGGAGGCCCTAACACAGATACGCAGTATTTT.

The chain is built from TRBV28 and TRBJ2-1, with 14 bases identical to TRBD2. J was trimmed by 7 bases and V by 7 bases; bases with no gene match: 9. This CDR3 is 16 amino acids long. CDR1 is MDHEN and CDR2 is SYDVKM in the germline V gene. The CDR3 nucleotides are TGTGCCAGCACCTTGTGGGGGACTAGCGGGGGTAATGAGCAGTTCTTC. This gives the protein CASTLWGTSGGNEQFF.

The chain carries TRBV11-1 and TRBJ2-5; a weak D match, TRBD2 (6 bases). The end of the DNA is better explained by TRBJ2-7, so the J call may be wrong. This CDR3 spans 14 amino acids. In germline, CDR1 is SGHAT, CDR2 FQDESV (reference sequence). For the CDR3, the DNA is TGTGCCAGCAGCTTAGCCCGGAGGGTCGGCGAGCAGTACTTC. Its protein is CASSLARRVGEQYF.

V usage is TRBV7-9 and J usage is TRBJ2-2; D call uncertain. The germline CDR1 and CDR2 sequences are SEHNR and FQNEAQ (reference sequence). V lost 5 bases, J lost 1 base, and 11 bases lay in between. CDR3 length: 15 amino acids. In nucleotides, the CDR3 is TGTGCCAGCAGCCCCCAGTTGGGGAACACCGGGGAGCTGTTTTTT. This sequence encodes CASSPQLGNTGELFF.

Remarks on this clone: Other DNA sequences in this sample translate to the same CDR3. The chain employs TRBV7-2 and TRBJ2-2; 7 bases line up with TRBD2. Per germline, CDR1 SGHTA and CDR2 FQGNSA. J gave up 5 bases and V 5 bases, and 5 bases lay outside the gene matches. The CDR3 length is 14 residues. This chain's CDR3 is CASSVGTTTGELFF. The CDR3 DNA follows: TGTGCCAGCAGCGTCGGGACTACGACCGGGGAGCTGTTTTTT.

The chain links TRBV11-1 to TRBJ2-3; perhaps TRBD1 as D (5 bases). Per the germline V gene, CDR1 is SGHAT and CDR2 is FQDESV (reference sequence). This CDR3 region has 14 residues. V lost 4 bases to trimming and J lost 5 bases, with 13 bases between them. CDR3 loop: CASSSRTNLDTQYF. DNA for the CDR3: TGTGCCAGCAGCTCTAGGACAAACCTAGATACGCAGTATTTT.

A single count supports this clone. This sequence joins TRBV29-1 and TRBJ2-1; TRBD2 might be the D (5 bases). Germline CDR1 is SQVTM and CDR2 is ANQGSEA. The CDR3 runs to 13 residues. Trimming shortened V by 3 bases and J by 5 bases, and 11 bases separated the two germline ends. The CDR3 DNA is TGCAGCGTTGACGTATGGGAGAACAATGAGCAGTTCTTC. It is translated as CSVDVWENNEQFF.

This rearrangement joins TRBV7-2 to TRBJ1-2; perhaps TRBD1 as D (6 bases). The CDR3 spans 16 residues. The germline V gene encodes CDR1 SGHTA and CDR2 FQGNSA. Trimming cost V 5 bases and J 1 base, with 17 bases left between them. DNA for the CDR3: TGTGCCAGCAGCCAGGGGTCAGGAGTTAATAACTATGGCTACACCTTC. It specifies CASSQGSGVNNYGYTF.

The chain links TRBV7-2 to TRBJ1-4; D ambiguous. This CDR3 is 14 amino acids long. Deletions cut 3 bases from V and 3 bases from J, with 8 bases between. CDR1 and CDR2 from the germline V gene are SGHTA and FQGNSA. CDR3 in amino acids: CASSLAKANEKLFF. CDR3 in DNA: TGTGCCAGCAGCTTGGCTAAAGCTAATGAAAAACTGTTTTTT.

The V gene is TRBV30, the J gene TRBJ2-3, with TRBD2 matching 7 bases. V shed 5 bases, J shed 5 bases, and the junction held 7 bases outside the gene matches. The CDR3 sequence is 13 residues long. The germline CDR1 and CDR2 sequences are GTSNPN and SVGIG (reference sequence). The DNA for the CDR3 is TGTGCCTGGGAGGCGGGAGCGAAAGATACGCAGTATTTT. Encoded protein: CAWEAGAKDTQYF.

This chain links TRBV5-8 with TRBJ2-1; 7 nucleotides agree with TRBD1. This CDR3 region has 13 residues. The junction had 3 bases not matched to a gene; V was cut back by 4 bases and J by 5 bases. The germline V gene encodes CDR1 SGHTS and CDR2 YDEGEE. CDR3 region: CASSRDRNNEQFF. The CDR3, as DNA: TGTGCCAGCAGCCGGGACAGAAACAATGAGCAGTTCTTC.

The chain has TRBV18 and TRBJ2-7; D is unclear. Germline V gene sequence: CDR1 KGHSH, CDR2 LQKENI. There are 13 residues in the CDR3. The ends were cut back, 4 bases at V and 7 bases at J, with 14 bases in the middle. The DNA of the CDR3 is TGTGCCAGCTCACAGGACCCGGGCGGAGAGCAGTACTTC. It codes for CASSQDPGGEQYF.

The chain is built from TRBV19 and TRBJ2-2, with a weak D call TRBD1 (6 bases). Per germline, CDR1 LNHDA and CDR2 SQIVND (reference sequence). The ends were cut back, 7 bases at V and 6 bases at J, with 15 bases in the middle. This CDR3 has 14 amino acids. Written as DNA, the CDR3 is TGTGCCAGTACCATACAGGGAACATCCGGGGAGCTGTTTTTT. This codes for CASTIQGTSGELFF.